The rows below give T cell receptor beta chains drawn from one sample of a study of CD8 T cells in ankylosing spondylitis. TCRdb recomputed calls from the 5' RACE reads with MiXCR, one row per CDR3 protein. The sample has roughly 60,000 distinct CDR3 sequences; more than 5.5% are singletons. The sequencing input was synovial fluid, either unsorted or a sorted T cell fraction (not recorded which). Source of these receptors: a male donor with ankylosing spondylitis. CDR3s include the opening cysteine and the closing phenylalanine or tryptophan. Fields, in order: CDR3 length, clone size, D gene, V gene, J gene, CDR3 DNA, CDR3 protein. The D gene is left open where the match is weak. Rows may omit the clone size; those that give it use once, few, many or a size class.

>15|.|.|TRBV20-1|TRBJ2-5
TGCAGTGCTAGAGGGGGTTGGGCGGATCAAGAGACCCAGTACTTC
CSARGGWADQETQYF
>15|.|.|TRBV3-1|TRBJ2-7
TGTGCCAGCAGCCAAGATCAGGGGGGTTTCTACGAGCAGTACTTC
CASSQDQGGFYEQYF
>13|many|.|TRBV7-9|TRBJ1-1
TGTGCCAGCAGCCTTAGTATGAACACTGAAGCTTTCTTT
CASSLSMNTEAFF
>17|.|.|TRBV6-1|TRBJ2-2
TGTGCCAGCAGCAATGAGGGTCCCCGAACATTCACCGGGGAGCTGTTTTTT
CASSNEGPRTFTGELFF
>16|many|TRBD2|TRBV6-1|TRBJ2-7
TGTGCCAGCAGAACTACCGGCGGGACTAGCGGATACGAGCAGTACTTC
CASRTTGGTSGYEQYF
>16|.|.|TRBV30|TRBJ2-5
TGTGCCTGGAGTCCCACAGGGCTAGCGAACCAAGAGACCCAGTACTTC
CAWSPTGLANQETQYF
>14|many|TRBD2|TRBV27|TRBJ2-1
TGTGCCAGCAGTTCCCGACTAGCCTTCGGTGAGCAGTTCTTC
CASSSRLAFGEQFF
>16|many|TRBD1|TRBV11-3|TRBJ2-7
TGTGCCAGCAGCTTATATGGGGGACAGGACTCCTACGAGCAGTACTTC
CASSLYGGQDSYEQYF
>17|many|.|TRBV6-5|TRBJ2-3
TGTGCCAGCAGTTACTCATGGTCCCCTATCTCCACAGATACGCAGTATTTT
CASSYSWSPISTDTQYF
>16|many|TRBD2|TRBV20-1|TRBJ2-3
TGCAGTGCCGCCAAGACTAGCGAATACCTCACAGATACGCAGTATTTT
CSAAKTSEYLTDTQYF
>14|many|TRBD1|TRBV20-1|TRBJ2-7
TGCAGTGCTAGAGGGACAGGAGTTCTCTACGAGCAGTACTTC
CSARGTGVLYEQYF
>15|many|.|TRBV28|TRBJ2-3
TGTGCCAGCAGCCGACTGGCGTTGAGCACAGATACGCAGTATTTT
CASSRLALSTDTQYF
>12|many|TRBD1|TRBV19|TRBJ1-1
TGTGCCAGTACCCGGGACAGCACTGAAGCTTTCTTT
CASTRDSTEAFF
>12|.|.|TRBV28|TRBJ2-3
TGTGCCAGCATGACGAGCACAGATACGCAGTATTTT
CASMTSTDTQYF
>13|many|.|TRBV11-2|TRBJ2-3
TGTGCCAGCAGCTTAGATCAGGGGCTTGCGCAGTATTTT
CASSLDQGLAQYF
>17|many|.|TRBV9|TRBJ1-6
TGTGCCAGCAGCGTATGGGACTCGAGCTCCTATAATTCACCCCTCCACTTT
CASSVWDSSSYNSPLHF
>14|many|.|TRBV12-3/TRBV12-4|TRBJ1-4
TGTGCCAGCAGTTTACGGGGGGCAGATGAAAAACTGTTTTTT
CASSLRGADEKLFF
>17|few|.|TRBV4-1|TRBJ2-2
TGCGCCAGCAGCCAAGACAGATCGGGACGACGGGCCGGGGAGCTGTTTTTT
CASSQDRSGRRAGELFF
>14|.|.|TRBV20-1|TRBJ1-2
TGCAGTGCTAGAGATGTAGACTGGAACTATGGCTACACCTTC
CSARDVDWNYGYTF
>14|few|.|TRBV7-2|TRBJ2-5
TGTGCCAGCAGCGCGGGACTGACTCAAGAGACCCAGTACTTC
CASSAGLTQETQYF
>16|many|.|TRBV5-1|TRBJ2-2
TGCGCCAGCAGCTTGGTACCTAGTTTAGCCAACGGGGAGCTGTTTTTT
CASSLVPSLANGELFF
>14|many|.|TRBV5-1|TRBJ2-1
TGCGCCAGCAGCTTGGTGGCAAGGTACAATGAGCAGTTCTTC
CASSLVARYNEQFF
>12|many|.|TRBV2|TRBJ2-1
TGTGCCAGCGGGAGAGACTACAATGAGCAGTTCTTC
CASGRDYNEQFF
>15|many|.|TRBV5-1|TRBJ2-7
TGCGCCAGCAGCTTTCTGCCCGACCGCTCCTACGAGCAGTACTTC
CASSFLPDRSYEQYF
>12|medium-sized|.|TRBV7-2|TRBJ1-2
TGTGCCAGCAGCTTAGAGATCGGTGGCTACACCTTC
CASSLEIGGYTF
>13|many|.|TRBV29-1|TRBJ2-1
TGCAGCGTTGTCTCTAGCGTACGTGGTGAGCAGTTCTTC
CSVVSSVRGEQFF
>14|.|.|TRBV12-3/TRBV12-4|TRBJ1-1
TGTGCCAGCAGTCCCGGGACGGGGCTTACTGAAGCTTTCTTT
CASSPGTGLTEAFF
>18|.|TRBD2|TRBV5-1|TRBJ2-3
TGCGCCAGCGGGACCGGGACTAGCGGGAGGGCGGCCACAGATACGCAGTATTTT
CASGTGTSGRAATDTQYF
>14|.|.|TRBV9|TRBJ1-2
TGTGCCAGCAGCCCCCACGAGGGCCAGCGTGGCTACACCTTC
CASSPHEGQRGYTF
>15|many|TRBD2|TRBV6-1|TRBJ2-3
TGTGCCAGCGGCCGGCTAGCGGAGAGCACAGATACGCAGTATTTT
CASGRLAESTDTQYF
>18|medium-sized|TRBD2|TRBV3-1|TRBJ2-3
TGTGCCAGCAGCCAAGACCAACTAGCGGGAGGGTGGAGAGATACGCAGTATTTT
CASSQDQLAGGWRDTQYF
>13|few|.|TRBV19|TRBJ2-2
TGTGCCAGTAGTACGGGTAGGGCCGGGGAGCTGTTTTTT
CASSTGRAGELFF
>14|many|TRBD1|TRBV12-3/TRBV12-4|TRBJ1-5
TGTGCCAGCAGTTTGGACAGGGGATTGCAGCCCCAGCATTTT
CASSLDRGLQPQHF
>14|many|TRBD1|TRBV19|TRBJ1-5
TGTGCCAGTAGTATCAGACAGGGGAATCAGCCCCAGCATTTT
CASSIRQGNQPQHF
>15|few|TRBD1|TRBV18|TRBJ2-7
TGTGCCAGCTCACCGAACCGGGACAGTACCTACGAGCAGTACTTC
CASSPNRDSTYEQYF
>14|few|.|TRBV20-1|TRBJ2-7
TGCAGTGCGTCGAGGGGCAGTTCCTCCTACGAGCAGTACTTC
CSASRGSSSYEQYF
>13|many|.|TRBV2|TRBJ1-5
TGTGCCAGCAGTACACAGGGAAATCAGCCCCAGCATTTT
CASSTQGNQPQHF
>16|few|TRBD1|TRBV7-8|TRBJ1-5
TGTGCCAGCAGCCCTTTGCAGACAGGGGGCTTGCAGCCCCAGCATTTT
CASSPLQTGGLQPQHF
>15|.|.|TRBV6-1|TRBJ1-5
TGTGCCAGCAGCCCTTTCAAGGGTAGCAATCAGCCCCAGCATTTT
CASSPFKGSNQPQHF
>16|many|.|TRBV5-5|TRBJ2-7
TGTGCCAGCAGCCCGCGAGGCAGGGCCATGTCATACGAGCAGTACTTC
CASSPRGRAMSYEQYF
>12|.|.|TRBV28|TRBJ1-2
TGTGCCTGCAGCAGCCAGGGCTGTGGCTACACCTTC
CACSSQGCGYTF
>14|many|TRBD2|TRBV29-1|TRBJ2-3
TGCAGCGTTGTAATAGCGGGAGTGGGAGATACGCAGTATTTT
CSVVIAGVGDTQYF
>13|many|.|TRBV5-8|TRBJ1-5
TGTGCCAGCAGCCCGGACAGAAATCAGCCCCAGCATTTT
CASSPDRNQPQHF
>13|.|TRBD1|TRBV5-5|TRBJ1-2
TGTGCCAGCAGCCCCTGGGACAGGGTTGGCTACACCTTC
CASSPWDRVGYTF